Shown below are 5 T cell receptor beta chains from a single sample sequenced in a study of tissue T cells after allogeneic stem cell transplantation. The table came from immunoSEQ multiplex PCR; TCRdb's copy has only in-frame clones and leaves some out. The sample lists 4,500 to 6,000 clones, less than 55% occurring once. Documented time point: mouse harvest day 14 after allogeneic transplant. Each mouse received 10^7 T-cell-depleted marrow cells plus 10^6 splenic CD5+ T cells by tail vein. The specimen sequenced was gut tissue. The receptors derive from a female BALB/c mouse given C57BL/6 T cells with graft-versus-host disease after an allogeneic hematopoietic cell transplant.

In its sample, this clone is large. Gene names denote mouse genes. The CDR3 sequence is CASGSGGDGNTLYF. The sequenced part of the CDR3 DNA is TGTGCCAGCGGTTCGGGAGGGGATGGAAATACGCTCTAT. The genes are TRBV13-2 and TRBJ1-3; perhaps TRBD1 as D (5 bases). The read terminates 1 residue before the CDR3 end, so the remaining end is supplied by the germline J gene. CDR3 size: 14 residues. Trimming took 4 bases from V and 3 from J, leaving 11 bases between them. Germline CDR1 reads NNHNN; CDR2 reads SYGAGS (reference sequence).

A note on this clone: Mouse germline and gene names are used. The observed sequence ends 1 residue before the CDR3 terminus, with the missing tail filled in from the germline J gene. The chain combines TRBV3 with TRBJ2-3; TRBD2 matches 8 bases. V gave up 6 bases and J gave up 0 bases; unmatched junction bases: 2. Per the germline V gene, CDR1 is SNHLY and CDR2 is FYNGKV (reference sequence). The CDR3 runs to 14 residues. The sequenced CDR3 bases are TGTGCCAGCAGAGGGGGGGCGAGTGCAGAAACGCTGTAT. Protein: CASRGGASAETLY. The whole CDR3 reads CASRGGASAETLYF. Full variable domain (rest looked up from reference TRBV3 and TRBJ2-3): GPKVLQIPSHQIIDMGQMVTLNCDPVSNHLYFYWYKQILGQQMEFLVNFYNGKVMEKSKLFKDQFSVERPDGSYFTLKIQPTALEDSAVYFCASRGGASAETLYFGSGTRLTVL.

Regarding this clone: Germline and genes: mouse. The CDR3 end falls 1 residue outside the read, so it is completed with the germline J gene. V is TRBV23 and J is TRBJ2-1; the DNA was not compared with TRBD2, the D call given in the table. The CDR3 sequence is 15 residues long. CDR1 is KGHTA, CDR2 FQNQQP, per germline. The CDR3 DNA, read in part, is TGCTCCAGCAGTCAAAGGGACTGGGGGGTTGCTGAGCAGTTC. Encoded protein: CSSSQRDWGVAEQF. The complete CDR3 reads CSSSQRDWGVAEQFF.

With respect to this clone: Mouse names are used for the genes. The CDR3 loop reads CASSLGGNYAEQFF. The covered CDR3 bases are TGTGCCAGCAGTCTGGGGGGGAACTATGCTGAGCAGTTC. This chain joins TRBV26 and TRBJ2-1; weak D call: TRBD2 (6 bases). Sequencing ends 1 residue short of the CDR3 end; the germline J gene provides the rest. Germline CDR1 reads KGHPV; CDR2 reads FQNQEV (reference sequence). Trimming removed 2 bases at V and 1 base at J, with 6 bases between. The CDR3 totals 14 residues.

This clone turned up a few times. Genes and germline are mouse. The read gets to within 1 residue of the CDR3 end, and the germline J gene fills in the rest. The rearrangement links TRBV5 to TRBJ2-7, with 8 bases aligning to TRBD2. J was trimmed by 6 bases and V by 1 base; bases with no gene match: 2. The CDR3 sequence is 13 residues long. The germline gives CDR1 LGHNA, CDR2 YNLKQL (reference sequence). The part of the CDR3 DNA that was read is TGTGCCAGCAGCCAAGCTGGGGGGTTTGAACAGTAC. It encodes CASSQAGGFEQY. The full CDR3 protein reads CASSQAGGFEQYF.